Sequencing of this T cell receptor beta chain was carried out in a study of T cells in tumors after PD-1 blockade. Overall study results and limits: Some novel exhausted tumor clones appeared in pre-treatment blood, suggesting peripheral recruitment.

Worth noting for this clone: The antigen is undetermined.

TCRdb's table, derived via immunoSEQ multiplex PCR, lists solely in-frame clones and lacks some. The data show around 25,000 clones, with over 80% seen just once and 12% held by the top ten. The receptor comes from a human donor with basal cell carcinoma. The starting material was PBMCs, obtained after anti-PD-1 treatment.

In DNA, the CDR3 is TGTGCCAGCAGTGAATTTGGGCTAGCGGGGTACACCGGGGAGCTGTTTTTT. It yields the protein CASSEFGLAGYTGELFF. The J gene is TRBJ2-2, the V gene TRBV6-1, with TRBD2 identical over 9 bases. The CDR3 has 17 residues. CDR1 is MNHNS and CDR2 is SASEGT in the germline V gene. The V gene end was trimmed by 2 bases and the J gene end by 3 bases; junction bases not matched to a gene: 7.